The 14 T cell receptor beta chains given below trace back to one sample, sequenced in a study of blood T cell repertoires in COVID-19. Method: immunoSEQ multiplex PCR; TCRdb's copy keeps in-frame clones and lacks some. The data contain around 200,000 clones, approximately 85% of them singletons. Specimen: peripheral blood. All receptors come from a woman at least 80 years old with acute or convalescent COVID-19.

This sequence joins TRBV7-9 and TRBJ1-2; D remains ambiguous. The CDR3 has 14 amino acids. The germline CDR1 and CDR2 sequences are SEHNR and FQNEAQ (reference sequence). Trimming cost V 1 base and J 4 bases, with 10 bases left between them. CDR3 bases: TGTGCCAGCAGCTTAGAATCCTTCGGCTATGGCTACACCTTC. This codes for CASSLESFGYGYTF.

This sequence joins TRBV10-1 and TRBJ1-1; the match to TRBD1 covers 8 bases. The CDR3 sequence is 13 residues long. V was pared by 6 bases and J by 3 bases, with 3 bases of the junction left unmatched. Germline V gene data show CDR1 as WNHNN and CDR2 as SYGVQD (reference sequence). CDR3 protein: CASRGQGDTEAFF. DNA of the CDR3: TGCGCCAGCAGAGGACAGGGCGACACTGAAGCTTTCTTT.

The chain recombines TRBV18 with TRBJ1-1; perhaps TRBD1 as D (6 bases). Trimming left V 3 bases short and J 1 base short, with 15 bases between. The CDR3 spans 16 residues. CDR1 is KGHSH and CDR2 is LQKENI in the germline V gene. In DNA, the CDR3 is TGTGCCAGCTCACCTACGACAGGCTCGGAGAACACTGAAGCTTTCTTT. Its translation is CASSPTTGSENTEAFF.

The rearrangement joins TRBV11-3 to TRBJ2-7; weak D call: TRBD2 (5 bases). Germline V CDR1 and CDR2: SGHNT, YENEEA. Trimming cost V 5 bases and J 0 bases, with 14 bases left between them. The CDR3 length is 15 residues. CDR3 coding DNA: TGTGCCAGCAGCCCCGGACTTAGAAGCTCCTACGAGCAGTACTTC. Protein: CASSPGLRSSYEQYF.

The genes are TRBV4-1 and TRBJ2-3; D is perhaps TRBD1 (5 bases). This CDR3 has 13 amino acids. Trimming stripped 4 bases from V and 2 bases from J, with 7 bases between. Looked up from germline, CDR1 is MGHRA and CDR2 is YSYEKL. The CDR3 DNA reads TGCGCCAGCAGCCTACAGGCCACAGATACGCAGTATTTT. Translated: CASSLQATDTQYF.

The rearrangement joins TRBV24-1 to TRBJ2-1; TRBD1 matches at 9 bases. Per the germline V gene, CDR1 is KGHDR and CDR2 is SFDVKD. The CDR3 is made up of 16 amino acids. Trimming at V came to 5 bases and at J to 0 bases, leaving 4 bases not matched to a gene. This chain's CDR3 is CATSGDRASSYNEQFF. The CDR3 nucleotides are TGTGCCACCAGTGGGGACAGGGCCAGCTCCTACAATGAGCAGTTCTTC.

This chain uses TRBV5-4 with TRBJ2-2; TRBD2 matches at 9 bases. CDR1 is SGHNT and CDR2 is YYREEE in the germline V gene (reference sequence). The CDR3 length is 15 residues. V lost 7 bases and J lost 7; bases outside the gene matches: 11. The CDR3 region is CASSRAGGPVGELFF. The CDR3 DNA reads as TGTGCCAGCTCGAGGGCGGGAGGGCCGGTCGGGGAGCTGTTTTTT.

The chain employs TRBV29-1 and TRBJ2-3, with 8 bases aligning to TRBD2. The germline CDR1 and CDR2 sequences are SQVTM and ANQGSEA. V trimming: 2 bases; J trimming: 1 base; junction bases outside the gene matches: 5. This CDR3 contains 15 residues. The CDR3 spells CSVELSGTGTDTQYF. CDR3 nucleotide sequence: TGCAGCGTTGAACTTAGCGGGACGGGCACAGATACGCAGTATTTT.

V and J are TRBV10-3 and TRBJ1-6; 9 bases fit TRBD1. CDR3 size: 14 residues. CDR1 is ENHRY and CDR2 is SYGVKD in the germline V gene. Trimming at V came to 6 bases and at J to 10 bases, leaving 7 bases not matched to a gene. The CDR3 sequence: CAISQGDRDSPLHF. The CDR3 bases are TGTGCCATCAGCCAAGGGGACAGGGACTCACCCCTCCACTTT.

CDR3 sequence: CSARTQGDQPQHF. CDR3 coding DNA: TGCAGCGCGCGGACCCAGGGGGATCAGCCCCAGCATTTT. The chain employs TRBV29-1 and TRBJ1-5; 7 positions agree with TRBD1. CDR1 SQVTM and CDR2 ANQGSEA come from the germline V gene. The CDR3 is 13 residues long. Trimming took 7 bases from V and 5 from J; bases not matched to a gene: 8.

J is TRBJ2-2 and V is TRBV4-1, with 14 bases matching TRBD2. CDR1 is MGHRA, CDR2 YSYEKL, per germline. CDR3 length: 18 amino acids. After removal of 4 bases from V and 6 bases from J, the junction contained 10 bases not matched to a gene. CDR3 in DNA: TGCGCCAGCAGCCGGATGGGACTAGCGGGAGAGCAGGCCGGGGAGCTGTTTTTT. Its protein product is CASSRMGLAGEQAGELFF.

The V call is TRBV7-9, the J call TRBJ2-1; 7 nucleotides agree with TRBD2. Trimming cost V 0 bases and J 4 bases; bases outside gene matches: 3. CDR3 size: 15 residues. Germline V gene data show CDR1 as SEHNR and CDR2 as FQNEAQ (reference sequence). CDR3 DNA sequence: TGTGCCAGCAGCTTAGCGGGAGGGCCGTACAATGAGCAGTTCTTC. Amino acids: CASSLAGGPYNEQFF.

The V gene is TRBV7-2, the J gene TRBJ2-7; TRBD2 matches 8 bases. This CDR3 is 14 amino acids long. Germline-derived CDR1 and CDR2 are SGHTA and FQGNSA. V shed 4 bases and J 6 bases; nucleotides not matched to a gene: 8. The CDR3 sequence is CASSSPGTSSEQYF. CDR3 nucleotides: TGTGCCAGCAGCTCCCCCGGGACTAGTTCCGAGCAGTACTTC. Based on the CDR3 plus reference TRBV7-2 and TRBJ2-7, the full variable domain is GAGVSQSPSNKVTEKGKDVELRCDPISGHTALYWYRQSLGQGLEFLIYFQGNSAPDKSGLPSDRFSAERTGGSVSTLTIQRTQQEDSAVYLCASSSPGTSSEQYFGPGTRLTVT.

The J gene is TRBJ2-1, the V gene TRBV19, with D possibly matching TRBD2 (6 bases). Per the germline V gene, CDR1 is LNHDA and CDR2 is SQIVND (reference sequence). The CDR3 consists of 13 residues. The V gene lost 3 bases and the J gene lost 9 bases, with 12 bases spanning the gap. The DNA for the CDR3 is TGTGCCAGTAGTATTAGCGGAGCGGGTGAGCAGTTCTTC. It yields the protein CASSISGAGEQFF. The variable domain in full, with the rest retrieved from reference TRBV19 and TRBJ2-1, is DGGITQSPKYLFRKEGQNVTLSCEQNLNHDAMYWYRQDPGQGLRLIYYSQIVNDFQKGDIAEGYSVSREKKESFPLTVTSAQKNPTAFYLCASSISGAGEQFFGPGTRLTVL.